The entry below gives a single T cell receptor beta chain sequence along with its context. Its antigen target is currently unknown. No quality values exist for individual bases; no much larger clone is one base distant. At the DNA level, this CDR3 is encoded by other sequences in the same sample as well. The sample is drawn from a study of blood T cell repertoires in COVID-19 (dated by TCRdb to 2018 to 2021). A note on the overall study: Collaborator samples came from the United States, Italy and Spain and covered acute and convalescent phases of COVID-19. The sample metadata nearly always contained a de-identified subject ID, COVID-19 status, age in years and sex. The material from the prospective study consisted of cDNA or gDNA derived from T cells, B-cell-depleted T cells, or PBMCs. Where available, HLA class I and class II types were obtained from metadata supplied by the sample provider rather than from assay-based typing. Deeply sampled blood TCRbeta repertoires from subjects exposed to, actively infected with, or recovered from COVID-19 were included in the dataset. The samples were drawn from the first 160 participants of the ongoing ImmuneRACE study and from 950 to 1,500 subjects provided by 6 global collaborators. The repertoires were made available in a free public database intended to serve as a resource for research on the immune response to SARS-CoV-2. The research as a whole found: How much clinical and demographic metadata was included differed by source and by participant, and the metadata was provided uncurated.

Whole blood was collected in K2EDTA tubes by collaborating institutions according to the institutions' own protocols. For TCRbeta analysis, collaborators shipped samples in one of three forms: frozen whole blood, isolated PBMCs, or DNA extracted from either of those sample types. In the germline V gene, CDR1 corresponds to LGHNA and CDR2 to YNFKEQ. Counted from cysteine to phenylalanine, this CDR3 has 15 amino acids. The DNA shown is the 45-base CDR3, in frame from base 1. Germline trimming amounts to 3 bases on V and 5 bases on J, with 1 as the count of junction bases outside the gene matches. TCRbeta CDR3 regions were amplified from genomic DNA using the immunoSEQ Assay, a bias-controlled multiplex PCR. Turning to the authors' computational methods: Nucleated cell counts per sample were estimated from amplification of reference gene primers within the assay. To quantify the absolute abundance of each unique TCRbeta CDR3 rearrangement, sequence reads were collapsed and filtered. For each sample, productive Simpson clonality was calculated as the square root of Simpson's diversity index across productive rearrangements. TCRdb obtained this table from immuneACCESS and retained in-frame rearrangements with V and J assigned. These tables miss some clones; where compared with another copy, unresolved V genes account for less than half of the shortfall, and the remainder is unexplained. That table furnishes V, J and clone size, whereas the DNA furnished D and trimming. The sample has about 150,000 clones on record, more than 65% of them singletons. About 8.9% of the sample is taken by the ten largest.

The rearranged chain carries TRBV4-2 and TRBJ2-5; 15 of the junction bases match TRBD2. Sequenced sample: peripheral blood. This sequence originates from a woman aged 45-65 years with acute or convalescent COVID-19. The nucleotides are TGTGCCAGCAGCCAGGGACTAGCGGGGGGCGAGACCCAGTACTTC. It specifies CASSQGLAGGETQYF.